The clone carrying this T cell receptor beta chain showed up just a few times. Mismatch with germline at one junction end may stem from a read error. Germline CDR1 KGHSH, CDR2 LQKENI. The CDR3 is made up of 11 amino acids. The sample originates from a study of blood T cell repertoires in COVID-19. Study background: Sites across the United States, Italy and Spain contributed samples from acute and convalescent COVID-19.

Only in-frame clones appear in the TCRdb table, and some are missing; sequencing was by immunoSEQ multiplex PCR. Among approximately 280,000 clones listed, roughly 91% were seen once. Sequencing input: peripheral blood. The V and J genes are TRBV18 and TRBJ1-1, with 7 bases identical to TRBD1. This receptor was obtained from a man aged 35-49 years with acute or convalescent COVID-19. CDR3 residues: CASSPGTEATF. CDR3 DNA sequence: TGTGCCAGCTCACCCGGGACAGAAGCCACGTTT.